This T cell receptor beta chain emerged from a study of T-cell memory formation after mild COVID-19. MiXCR was run by TCRdb on the 5' RACE reads, yielding one entry per CDR3 protein. The table has about 180,000 distinct CDR3 sequences, under 20% seen once. The V and J ends lost 5 bases and 3 bases respectively, with 12 bases between them. The CDR3 has 14 amino acids. Per the germline V gene, CDR1 is SGHTA and CDR2 is FQGTGA. This clonotype originated in a man younger than 35 who had mild COVID-19 (a few samples of this study predate the infection). Cell type and time point are not known. The gene calls are TRBV7-3 and TRBJ2-3; D may correspond to TRBD1 or TRBD2 (5 bases each). Material for sequencing was PBMCs or a T cell subset sorted from them (not recorded which). CDR3 sequence (DNA): TGTGCCAGCAGCCCCGGGGCCGGGACAGATACGCAGTATTTT. Translating gives CASSPGAGTDTQYF.